The 18 T cell receptor beta chains given below trace back to one sample, sequenced in a study of beta chain features in type 1 diabetes. Findings and caveats of the study: Among patients with Type 1 diabetes, TCRB CDR3s were moderately but significantly shorter in every one of the four CD4+ subsets.

Sequenced material consisted of expressed TCRB transcripts (all of the isolated RNA was reverse transcribed). Repertoires were generated with immunoSEQ multiplex PCR, while TCRdb's copy carries only in-frame clones and drops some. The sample contains a few hundred thousand clones, approximately 13% of which appear only once. What these receptors recognize is not known. Sequencing was carried out using naive CD4+ T cells from blood. The receptors were gathered from a woman under 30 with type 1 diabetes.

This clone is a singleton in its sample. The rearrangement joins TRBV7-8 to TRBJ1-2; unclear D gene. The CDR3 has 13 amino acids. CDR1 and CDR2 from the germline V gene are SGHVS and FQNEAQ. V was shortened by 0 bases and J by 4 bases, with 6 bases between the two germline ends. CDR3 coding DNA: TGTGCCAGCAGCTTAGCAGCCACCTATGGCTACACCTTC. The encoded protein is CASSLAATYGYTF. The complete variable domain, with remaining parts taken from reference TRBV7-8 and TRBJ1-2, reads GAGVSQSPRYKVAKRGQDVALRCDPISGHVSLFWYQQALGQGPEFLTYFQNEAQLDKSGLPSDRFFAERPEGSVSTLKIQRTQQEDSAVYLCASSLAATYGYTFGSGTRLTVV.

This sequence joins TRBV19 and TRBJ2-1, with D possibly being TRBD2 (5 bases). V gave up 10 bases and J gave up 5 bases, with 18 bases separating them. The V gene's germline CDR1 is LNHDA and CDR2 SQIVND (reference sequence). The CDR3 consists of 14 residues. CDR3: CATTSPPGNNEQFF. The CDR3 DNA reads TGTGCCACTACCAGCCCCCCGGGAAACAATGAGCAGTTCTTC.

The rearrangement joins TRBV6-5 to TRBJ1-5; the D is unclear. CDR1 is MNHEY and CDR2 is SVGAGI in the germline V gene. This CDR3 has 14 amino acids. Trimming took off 4 bases at V and 2 bases at J, with 9 bases between the two ends. The DNA for the CDR3 is TGTGCCAGCAGTTCCACAGCCGGCAATCAGCCCCAGCATTTT. Encoded protein: CASSSTAGNQPQHF.

This clone has just a few counts. The chain uses TRBV18 and TRBJ1-2; maybe TRBD1 (5 bases). Germline CDR1 is KGHSH and CDR2 is LQKENI. The CDR3 runs 13 residues. Trimming cost V 2 bases and J 8 bases, with 12 bases left between them. The CDR3, as DNA: TGTGCCAGCTCACCAAGGGACTTTCCGGGCTACACCTTC. Translation gives CASSPRDFPGYTF.

This clone was detected a few times. The V gene is TRBV7-7, the J gene TRBJ2-1, with 11 bases lining up with TRBD2. The CDR3 runs to 15 residues. The ends lost 5 bases at V and 4 bases at J; junction bases unmatched: 4. Germline CDR1 SSHAT, CDR2 FNYEAQ (reference sequence). The CDR3 here is CASSPGTSGYNEQFF. The CDR3 bases are TGTGCCAGCAGCCCCGGGACTAGCGGATACAATGAGCAGTTCTTC.

The table lists this clone with a few counts. The DNA for the CDR3 is TGTGCCAGCAGACCTAGCGGGAAAAGCACAGATACGCAGTATTTT. Protein product: CASRPSGKSTDTQYF. The genes are TRBV6-5 and TRBJ2-3; the match to TRBD2 covers 9 bases. Germline V CDR1 and CDR2: MNHEY, SVGAGI. After removal of 6 bases from V and 0 bases from J, the junction contained 4 bases not matched to a gene. CDR3 length: 15 amino acids.

This clone was observed a few times. The chain carries TRBV7-8 and TRBJ2-7; 11 nucleotides align to TRBD2. Per the germline V gene, CDR1 is SGHVS and CDR2 is FQNEAQ. This CDR3 is built from 16 residues. J gave up 0 bases and V 5 bases, and 6 bases lay outside the gene matches. CDR3 in amino acids: CASSGQTSGTSYEQYF. CDR3 in DNA: TGTGCCAGCAGCGGCCAGACTAGCGGGACCTCCTACGAGCAGTACTTC.

This chain joins TRBV28 and TRBJ2-6; no definite D call. The CDR3 has 16 residues. Germline loops: CDR1 MDHEN, CDR2 SYDVKM. V was trimmed by 5 bases and J by 0 bases, leaving 11 bases between them. CDR3 amino acids: CASSAPPGSGANVLTF. The CDR3, as DNA: TGTGCCAGCAGTGCCCCTCCGGGCTCTGGGGCCAACGTCCTGACTTTC. The full variable domain, with the rest looked up from reference TRBV28 and TRBJ2-6, is DVKVTQSSRYLVKRTGEKVFLECVQDMDHENMFWYRQDPGLGLRLIYFSYDVKMKEKGDIPEGYSVSREKKERFSLILESASTNQTSMYLCASSAPPGSGANVLTFGAGSRLTVL.

This rearrangement joins TRBV27 to TRBJ2-7, with TRBD1 matching over 9 bases. This CDR3 has 16 amino acids. Germline values: CDR1 MNHEY, CDR2 SMNVEV (reference sequence). V lost 3 bases and J lost 4; bases outside the gene matches: 10. Here the CDR3 reads CASSFTGTGSGYEQYF. DNA of the CDR3: TGTGCCAGCAGTTTTACCGGGACAGGGTCAGGGTACGAGCAGTACTTC.

The V and J genes are TRBV19 and TRBJ1-1; 10 nucleotides align to TRBD1. The CDR3 spans 13 residues. The germline CDR1 and CDR2 sequences are LNHDA and SQIVND (reference sequence). Trimming removed 7 bases from V and 4 bases from J; junction bases left unmatched: 3. CDR3 bases: TGTGCCAGTAAGGGACAGGGGCTCACTGAAGCTTTCTTT. As protein: CASKGQGLTEAFF.

The V gene is TRBV30, the J gene TRBJ2-1, with D possibly TRBD1 on 7 matching bases. The germline V gene encodes CDR1 GTSNPN and CDR2 SVGIG (reference sequence). V lost 1 base and J 14 bases, leaving 12 bases between the germline ends. The CDR3 loop spans 11 amino acids. Here the CDR3 DNA reads TGTGCCTGGAGTGCAGGGGGGAAGGAGTTCTTC. It encodes CAWSAGGKEFF.

This clone was observed a handful of times. V and J are TRBV27 and TRBJ2-4; 12 nucleotides align to TRBD1. This CDR3 is 16 amino acids long. The germline CDR1 and CDR2 sequences are MNHEY and SMNVEV (reference sequence). V shed 4 bases, J shed 7 bases, and the junction held 8 bases outside the gene matches. In nucleotides, the CDR3 is TGTGCCAGCAGTTCTGGGACAGGGGGCGCCGGGAACATTCAGTACTTC. Protein: CASSSGTGGAGNIQYF.

This CDR3 is CSVDSSGNTIYF. The CDR3 DNA reads as TGCAGCGTTGACAGCTCTGGAAACACCATATATTTT. V is TRBV29-1 and J is TRBJ1-3; no firm D call. V was cut by 3 bases and J by 0 bases, with 3 bases left in between. This CDR3 region has 12 residues. Germline assignment: CDR1 SQVTM and CDR2 ANQGSEA.

The chain recombines TRBV30 with TRBJ1-1; D is ambiguous. The CDR3 covers 11 residues. Germline CDR1 and CDR2: GTSNPN and SVGIG (reference sequence). V lost 3 bases to trimming and J lost 7 bases, with 9 bases between them. CDR3 residues: CAWSGSGEAFF. The CDR3 DNA reads TGTGCCTGGAGCGGTTCCGGTGAAGCTTTCTTT.

This clone was found a few times. The chain is built from TRBV7-2 and TRBJ2-1; D gene uncertain. The CDR3 is made up of 13 amino acids. V dropped 5 bases and J dropped 6 bases, with 11 bases sitting between them. Looked up from germline, CDR1 is SGHTA and CDR2 is FQGNSA. CDR3 loop: CASSRYVGNEQFF. The CDR3, as DNA: TGTGCCAGCAGCCGTTATGTCGGCAATGAGCAGTTCTTC.

This clone was counted a few times. The chain employs TRBV19 and TRBJ1-5; D is unclear. The CDR3 spans 18 residues. V was clipped by 5 bases and J by 2 bases, with 22 bases between them. Per germline, CDR1 LNHDA and CDR2 SQIVND (reference sequence). The CDR3 DNA follows: TGTGCCAGTAGTTCCCCCACGAGGGCGGGTGCTGGCAATCAGCCCCAGCATTTT. This sequence encodes CASSSPTRAGAGNQPQHF.

The CDR3 sequence is CASSGPYLSGNPYEQYF. In DNA, the CDR3 is TGTGCCAGCAGCGGGCCTTATTTGAGCGGGAATCCCTACGAGCAGTACTTC. The chain couples TRBV7-2 to TRBJ2-7; 7 bases are shared with TRBD2. Looked up from germline, CDR1 is SGHTA and CDR2 is FQGNSA. The CDR3 runs 17 residues. The J segment lost 2 bases and the V segment lost 5 bases, leaving 15 bases of the junction unmatched.

This clone appeared a few times. V and J are TRBV11-3 and TRBJ2-1; 9 bases agree with TRBD2. CDR1 and CDR2 (germline): SGHNT, YENEEA. This CDR3 spans 17 amino acids. V lost 5 bases and J lost 2; bases outside the gene matches: 10. In DNA, the CDR3 is TGTGCCAGCAGCCCGGGACTAGCTCCAAGCCCCTACAATGAGCAGTTCTTC. The encoded protein is CASSPGLAPSPYNEQFF.